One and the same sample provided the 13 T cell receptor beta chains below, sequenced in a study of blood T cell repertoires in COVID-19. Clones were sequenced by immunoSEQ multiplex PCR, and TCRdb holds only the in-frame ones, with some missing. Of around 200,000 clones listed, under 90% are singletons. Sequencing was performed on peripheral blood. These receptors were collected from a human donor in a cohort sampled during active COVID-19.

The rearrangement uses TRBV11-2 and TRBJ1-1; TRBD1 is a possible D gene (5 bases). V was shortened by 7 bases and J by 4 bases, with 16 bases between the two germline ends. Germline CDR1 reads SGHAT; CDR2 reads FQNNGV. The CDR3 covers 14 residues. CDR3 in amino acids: CASNPAGITTEAFF. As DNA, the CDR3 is TGTGCCAGCAACCCTGCAGGGATCACCACTGAAGCTTTCTTT.

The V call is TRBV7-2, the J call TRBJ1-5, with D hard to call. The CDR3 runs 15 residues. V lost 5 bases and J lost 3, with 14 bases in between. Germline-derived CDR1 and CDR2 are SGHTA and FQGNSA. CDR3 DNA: TGTGCCAGCAGCGGAGAGGTCCTAGACAATCAGCCCCAGCATTTT. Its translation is CASSGEVLDNQPQHF.

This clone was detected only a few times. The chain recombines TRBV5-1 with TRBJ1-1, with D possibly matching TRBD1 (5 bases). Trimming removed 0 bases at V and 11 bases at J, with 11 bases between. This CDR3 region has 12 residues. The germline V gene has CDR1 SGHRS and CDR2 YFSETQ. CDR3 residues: CASSLAGGEAFF. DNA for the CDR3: TGCGCCAGCAGCTTGGCTGGAGGGGAGGCTTTCTTT. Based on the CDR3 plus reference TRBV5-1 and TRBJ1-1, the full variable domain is KAGVTQTPRYLIKTRGQQVTLSCSPISGHRSVSWYQQTPGQGLQFLFEYFSETQRNKGNFPGRFSGRQFSNSRSEMNVSTLELGDSALYLCASSLAGGEAFFGQGTRLTVV.

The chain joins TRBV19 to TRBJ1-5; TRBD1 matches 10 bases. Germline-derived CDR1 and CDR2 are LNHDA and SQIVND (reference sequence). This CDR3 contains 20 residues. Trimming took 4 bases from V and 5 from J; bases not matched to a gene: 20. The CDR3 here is CASSTSSGTGAYLTDQPQHF. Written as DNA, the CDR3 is TGTGCCAGTAGTACTTCCTCCGGGACAGGGGCCTACCTTACTGATCAGCCCCAGCATTTT. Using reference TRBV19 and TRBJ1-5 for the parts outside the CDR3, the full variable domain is DGGITQSPKYLFRKEGQNVTLSCEQNLNHDAMYWYRQDPGQGLRLIYYSQIVNDFQKGDIAEGYSVSREKKESFPLTVTSAQKNPTAFYLCASSTSSGTGAYLTDQPQHFGDGTRLSIL.

The CDR3, as DNA: TGTGCCAGTAGTACGGAGAACGGCTCCTACAATGAGCAGTTCTTC. Encoded protein: CASSTENGSYNEQFF. The chain joins TRBV19 to TRBJ2-1; D remains unclear. V was cut by 4 bases and J by 0 bases, with 10 bases left in between. This CDR3 has 15 amino acids. The germline CDR1 and CDR2 sequences are LNHDA and SQIVND (reference sequence).

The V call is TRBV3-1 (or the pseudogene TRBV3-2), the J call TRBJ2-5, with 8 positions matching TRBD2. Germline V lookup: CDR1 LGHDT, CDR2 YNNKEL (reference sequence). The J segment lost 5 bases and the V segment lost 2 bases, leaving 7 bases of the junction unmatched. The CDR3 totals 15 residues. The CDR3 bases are TGTGCCAGCAGCCAAACCGGGGGGGCCGGCGAGACCCAGTACTTC. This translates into CASSQTGGAGETQYF.

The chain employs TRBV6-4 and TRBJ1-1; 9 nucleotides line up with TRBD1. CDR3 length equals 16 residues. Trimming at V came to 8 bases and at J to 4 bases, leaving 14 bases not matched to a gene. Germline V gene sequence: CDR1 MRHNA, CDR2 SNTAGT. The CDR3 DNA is TGTGCCAGCTCAGTCCGATCCGGGACAGGGCCCACTGAAGCTTTCTTT. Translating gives CASSVRSGTGPTEAFF.

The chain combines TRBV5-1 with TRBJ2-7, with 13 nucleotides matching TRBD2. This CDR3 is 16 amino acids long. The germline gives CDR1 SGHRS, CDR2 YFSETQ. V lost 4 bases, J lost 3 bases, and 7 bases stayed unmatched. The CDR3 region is CASSRPGTSGDYEQYF. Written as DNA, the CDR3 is TGCGCCAGCAGCCGACCCGGGACTAGCGGGGACTACGAGCAGTACTTC.

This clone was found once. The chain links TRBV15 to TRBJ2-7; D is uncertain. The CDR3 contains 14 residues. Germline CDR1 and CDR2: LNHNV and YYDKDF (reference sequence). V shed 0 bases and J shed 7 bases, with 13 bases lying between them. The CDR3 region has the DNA TGTGCCACCAGCAGAGATTTGGATCAGAGGGAGCAGTACTTC. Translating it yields CATSRDLDQREQYF.

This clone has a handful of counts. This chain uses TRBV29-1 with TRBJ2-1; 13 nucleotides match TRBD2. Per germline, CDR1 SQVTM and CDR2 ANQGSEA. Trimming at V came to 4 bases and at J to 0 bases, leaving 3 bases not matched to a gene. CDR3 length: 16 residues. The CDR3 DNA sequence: TGCAGCGTTGCGACTAGCGGGGGGAGCTCCTACAATGAGCAGTTCTTC. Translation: CSVATSGGSSYNEQFF.

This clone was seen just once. DNA of the CDR3: TGTGCCAGCTCACCGATCCAGGGGGCATGGAATGAGCAGTTCTTC. Translating gives CASSPIQGAWNEQFF. The V gene is TRBV18, the J gene TRBJ2-1; TRBD1 aligns across 8 bases. V shed 3 bases and J 7 bases; nucleotides not matched to a gene: 8. In germline, CDR1 is KGHSH, CDR2 LQKENI. The CDR3 runs 15 residues.

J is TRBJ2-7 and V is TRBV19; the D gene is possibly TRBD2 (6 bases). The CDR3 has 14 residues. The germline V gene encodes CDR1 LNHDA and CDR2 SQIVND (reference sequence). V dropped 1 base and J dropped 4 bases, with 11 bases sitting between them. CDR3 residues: CASSIGTGRYEQYF. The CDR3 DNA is TGTGCCAGTAGTATAGGTACTGGGAGGTACGAGCAGTACTTC.

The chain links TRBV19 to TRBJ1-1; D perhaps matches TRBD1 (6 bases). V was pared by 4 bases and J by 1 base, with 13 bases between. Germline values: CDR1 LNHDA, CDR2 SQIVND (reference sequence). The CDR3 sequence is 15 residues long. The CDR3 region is CASSTSRGGNTEAFF. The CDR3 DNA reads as TGTGCCAGTAGTACCTCCAGGGGCGGGAACACTGAAGCTTTCTTT.